The 3 T cell receptor beta chains in this list originate from one sample, sequenced in a study of blood T cell repertoires in COVID-19. Clones were sequenced by immunoSEQ multiplex PCR, and TCRdb holds only the in-frame ones, with some missing. This table holds 250,000 or so clones, about 90% found once. The sample consisted of PBMCs or T cells enriched from blood (not recorded which). The receptors shown here come from a human donor in a cohort exposed to, infected with or recovered from COVID-19 (not recorded which). The donor label of this sample is uncertain.

This chain joins TRBV12-3 or TRBV12-4 and TRBJ1-2; TRBD1 aligns across 9 bases. With V trimmed by 6 bases and J by 6 bases, 5 bases remained unmatched. CDR3 size: 13 residues. CDR3 protein: CASSPGQGDGYTF. The DNA of the CDR3 is TGTGCCAGCAGCCCGGGACAGGGCGATGGCTACACCTTC.

The chain combines TRBV27 with TRBJ1-5; TRBD1 agrees at 9 bases. Germline V gene sequence: CDR1 MNHEY, CDR2 SMNVEV (reference sequence). The CDR3 spans 13 residues. Trimming cost V 5 bases and J 7 bases; bases outside gene matches: 3. CDR3 DNA: TGTGCCAGCAGTCGGACAGGGGAACAGCCCCAGCATTTT. It translates to CASSRTGEQPQHF.

J is TRBJ2-1 and V is TRBV11-1; 9 bases align to TRBD2. Germline V gene sequence: CDR1 SGHAT, CDR2 FQDESV (reference sequence). CDR3 length: 15 amino acids. With V trimmed by 5 bases and J by 9 bases, 11 bases remained unmatched. Here the CDR3 DNA reads TGTGCCAGCAGCCCTGAGGGGCGGGGGGGCCGTGAGCAGTTCTTC. Translated, it gives CASSPEGRGGREQFF. The whole variable domain, remainder taken from reference TRBV11-1 and TRBJ2-1, is EAEVAQSPRYKITEKSQAVAFWCDPISGHATLYWYRQILGQGPELLVQFQDESVVDDSQLPKDRFSAERLKGVDSTLKIQPAELGDSAMYLCASSPEGRGGREQFFGPGTRLTVL.